The source of this T cell receptor (beta chain) is a study of T-cell memory formation after mild COVID-19. Regarding the study as a whole: Pre-infection memory showed some responding clones, and this suggested that cross-reactive memory joined.

Trimming pared 0 bases from V and 8 bases from J, leaving 21 bases between. CDR3 length: 17 amino acids. Germline V gene sequence: CDR1 SGHRS, CDR2 YFSETQ. This clonotype was detected many times. Its specificity is unknown. Using its own MiXCR run on the 5' RACE reads, TCRdb lists one record per CDR3 protein. This table has hundreds of thousands of distinct CDR3 sequences, 15% to 17% appearing once. This TCR derives from an adult woman who had mild COVID-19 (a few samples of this study predate the infection). Cell type and time point are not known. The sequenced material came from PBMCs or a T cell subset sorted from them (not recorded which). The V call is TRBV5-1, the J call TRBJ2-1; D might be TRBD1 (6 bases). CDR3 amino acids: CASSLASFGTSYDEQFF. The CDR3 coding sequence is TGCGCCAGCAGCTTGGCCTCTTTTGGGACATCTTACGATGAGCAGTTCTTC.